This T cell receptor (beta chain) is from a study of T cell responses to AZD1222 COVID-19 vaccine. General study findings and limits: Mostly white British, mostly female donors; authors suggested clonal diversity may be underestimated. Seropositive status at baseline applied to only six AZD1222 recipients. Rises in breadth and depth of Spike-specific TCRs came after two AZD1222 doses. Dominant at 160-218 and 743-854, vaccine-associated CD4 TCRs also spanned spike.

The CDR3 is 14 residues long. Trimming removed 1 base at V and 5 bases at J, with 9 bases between. Germline V gene lookup returns CDR1 SGHTA and CDR2 FQGNSA. A few counts support this clone. Its antigen remains unidentified. Here immunoSEQ multiplex PCR was the method, and the copy in TCRdb shows in-frame clones only, minus some. Of over 100,000 clones listed, approximately 91% are singletons. The material sequenced was peripheral blood, taken on day 0 of MenACWY control vaccination. V gene TRBV7-2 combines with J gene TRBJ1-5, with D unclear. The clonotype comes from an adult in good health. Here the CDR3 reads CASSLGVGDQPQHF. CDR3 DNA: TGTGCCAGCAGCTTAGGGGTAGGTGATCAGCCCCAGCATTTT.